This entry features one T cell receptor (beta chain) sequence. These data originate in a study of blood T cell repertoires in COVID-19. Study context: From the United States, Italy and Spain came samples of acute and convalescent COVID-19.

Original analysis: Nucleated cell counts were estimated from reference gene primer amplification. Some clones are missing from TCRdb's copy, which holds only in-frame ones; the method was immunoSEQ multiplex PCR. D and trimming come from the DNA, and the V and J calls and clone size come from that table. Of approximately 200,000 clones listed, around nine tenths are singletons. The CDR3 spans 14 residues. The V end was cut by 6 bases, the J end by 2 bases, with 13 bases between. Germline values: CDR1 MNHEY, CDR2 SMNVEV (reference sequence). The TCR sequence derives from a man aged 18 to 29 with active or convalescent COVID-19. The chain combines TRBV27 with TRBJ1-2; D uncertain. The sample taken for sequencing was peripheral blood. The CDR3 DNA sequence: TGTGCCAGCAGCCCGAACCCCCAGAACTATGGCTACACCTTC. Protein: CASSPNPQNYGYTF.